This T cell receptor beta chain came from a study of T cells in localized non-small cell lung cancer. Study results and limitations: It was uninvolved adjacent lung that showed the highest T cell clonality, exceeding tumor.

TCRdb's table, derived via immunoSEQ multiplex PCR, lists solely in-frame clones and lacks some. Among some 11,000 clones listed, roughly four fifths were seen once. Comments on this clone: The target antigen is unknown. The junction differs from germline at one of its ends, possibly a read error.

The CDR3 is made up of 13 amino acids. Germline V gives CDR1 MNHNY, CDR2 SVGAGI (reference sequence). V usage is TRBV6-6 and J usage is TRBJ1-1, with D uncertain. The TCR originated in a female donor of 60 years or more with stage II lung adenocarcinoma. Sequenced material: peripheral blood mononuclear cells, taken before any cancer treatment. CDR3 in amino acids: CVSSYSRNTEAFF. In nucleotides, the CDR3 is TGTGTCAGCAGTTACTCACGAAACACTGAAGCTTTCTTT.